This T cell receptor beta chain was observed in a study of cytotoxic CD8 clonotypes in ibrutinib-treated CLL. The wider study: The patient breakdown showed roughly ten relapsed/refractory and around 16 treatment-naive cases, with about 18 IGHV unmutated.

Sequencing was designed to attain a depth spanning 1 in 200,000 to 1 in 1 million T cells. Measured with immunoSEQ multiplex PCR; TCRdb has only the in-frame clones, and not every one. The sample lists roughly 47,000 clones, approximately 50% occurring once. V lost 3 bases to trimming and J lost 3 bases, with 12 bases between them. Germline-derived CDR1 and CDR2 are SQVTM and ANQGSEA. The CDR3 has 14 residues. The receptor was derived from a human donor with chronic lymphocytic leukemia. This chain uses TRBV29-1 with TRBJ2-1, with D possibly being TRBD2 (5 bases). The starting material was PBMCs, obtained after 12 months of ibrutinib treatment. The CDR3 is CSVDSGRDYNEQFF. Here the CDR3 DNA reads TGCAGCGTTGATTCCGGACGGGACTACAATGAGCAGTTCTTC.